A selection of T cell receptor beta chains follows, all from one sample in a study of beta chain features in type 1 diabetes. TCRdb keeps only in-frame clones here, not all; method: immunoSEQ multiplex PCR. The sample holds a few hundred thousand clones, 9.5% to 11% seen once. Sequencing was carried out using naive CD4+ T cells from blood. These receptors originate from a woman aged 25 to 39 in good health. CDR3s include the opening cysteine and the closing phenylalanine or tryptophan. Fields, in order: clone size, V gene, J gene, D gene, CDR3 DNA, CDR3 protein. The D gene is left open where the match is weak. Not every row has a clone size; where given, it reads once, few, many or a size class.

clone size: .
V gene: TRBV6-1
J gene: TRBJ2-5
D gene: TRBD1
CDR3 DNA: TGTGCCAGCAGTGAACAGACAGGGGGTTTGGAGACCCAGTACTTC
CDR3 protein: CASSEQTGGLETQYF

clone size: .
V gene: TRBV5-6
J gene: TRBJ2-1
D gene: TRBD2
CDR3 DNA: TGTGCCAGCAGCCCGGGACTAGCGGGAGAATCAGGGTCCTACAATGAGCAGTTCTTC
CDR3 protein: CASSPGLAGESGSYNEQFF

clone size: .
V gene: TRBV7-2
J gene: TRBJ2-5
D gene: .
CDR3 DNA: TGTGCCAGCAGCTTAGCTGGTAGAGGTGAGACCCAGTACTTC
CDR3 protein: CASSLAGRGETQYF

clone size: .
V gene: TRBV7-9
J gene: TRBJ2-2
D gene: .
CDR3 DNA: TGTGCCAGCAGCTTACTGAACACCGGGGAGCTGTTTTTT
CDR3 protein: CASSLLNTGELFF

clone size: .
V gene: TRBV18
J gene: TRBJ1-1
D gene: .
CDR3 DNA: TGTGCCAGCTCAAACGGGGAAGACACTGAAGCTTTCTTT
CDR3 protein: CASSNGEDTEAFF

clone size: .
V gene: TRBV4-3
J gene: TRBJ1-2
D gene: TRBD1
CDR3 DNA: TGCGCCAGCAGCCCCTTGGGACAGGGCGGTTCGAACTATGGCTACACCTTC
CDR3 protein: CASSPLGQGGSNYGYTF

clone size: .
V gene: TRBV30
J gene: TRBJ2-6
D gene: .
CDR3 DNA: TGTGCCTGGAGTGTACCTGGGGAGTGGAGCTCTGGGGCCAACGTCCTGACTTTC
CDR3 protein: CAWSVPGEWSSGANVLTF

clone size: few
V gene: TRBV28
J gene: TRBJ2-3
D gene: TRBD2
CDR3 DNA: TGTGCCAGCAGGGCCTTGGGACTAACAGATACGCAGTATTTT
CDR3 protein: CASRALGLTDTQYF

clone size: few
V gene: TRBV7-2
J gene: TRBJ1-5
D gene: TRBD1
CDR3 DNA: TGTGCCAGCAGCCTACGACAGGGCTGGGGCAATCAGCCCCAGCATTTT
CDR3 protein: CASSLRQGWGNQPQHF

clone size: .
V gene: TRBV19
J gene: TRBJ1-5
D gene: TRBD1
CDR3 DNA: TGTGCCAGTACAACTCCACAGGGGGCAAGTAATCAGCCCCAGCATTTT
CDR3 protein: CASTTPQGASNQPQHF

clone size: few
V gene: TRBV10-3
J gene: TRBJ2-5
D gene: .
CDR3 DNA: TGTGCCATCAGCCCGGGGAATCAAGAGACCCAGTACTTC
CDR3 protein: CAISPGNQETQYF

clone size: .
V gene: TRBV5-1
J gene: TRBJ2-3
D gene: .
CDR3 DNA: TGCGCCAGCAGCCCCGACAGCCCTAGCACAGATACGCAGTATTTT
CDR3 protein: CASSPDSPSTDTQYF

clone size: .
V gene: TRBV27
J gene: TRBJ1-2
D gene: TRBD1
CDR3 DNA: TGTGCCAGCAGCGTCAAAAACAGGGGAGGTTATGGCTACACCTTC
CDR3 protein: CASSVKNRGGYGYTF

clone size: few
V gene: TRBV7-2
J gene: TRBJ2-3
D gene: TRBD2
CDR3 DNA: TGTGCCAGCAGCTTAGGGACTAGCGGGATATTTGGTACGCAGTATTTT
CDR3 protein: CASSLGTSGIFGTQYF

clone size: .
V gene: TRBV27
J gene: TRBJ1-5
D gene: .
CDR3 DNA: TGTGCCAGCAGTTTTAACAGGGATAGCAATCAGCCCCAGCATTTT
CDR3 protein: CASSFNRDSNQPQHF

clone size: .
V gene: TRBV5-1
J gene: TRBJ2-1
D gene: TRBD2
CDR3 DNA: TGCGCCAGCAGCTCAGGGGGACTAGCGGGGTACAATGAGCAGTTCTTC
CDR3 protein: CASSSGGLAGYNEQFF

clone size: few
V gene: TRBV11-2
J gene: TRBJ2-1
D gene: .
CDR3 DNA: TGTGCCAGCAGCTTAGATAACGCCTCGGGTAATGAGCAGTTCTTC
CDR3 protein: CASSLDNASGNEQFF

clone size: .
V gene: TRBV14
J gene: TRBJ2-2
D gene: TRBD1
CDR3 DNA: TGTGCCAGCAGCCAGAGAACCGGGACAGGGAACACCGGGGAGCTGTTTTTT
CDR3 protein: CASSQRTGTGNTGELFF

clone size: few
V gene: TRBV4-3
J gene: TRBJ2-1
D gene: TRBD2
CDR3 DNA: TGCGCCAGCAGCCAAGTCCTGACTAGCGGGACCTACAATGAGCAGTTCTTC
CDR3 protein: CASSQVLTSGTYNEQFF

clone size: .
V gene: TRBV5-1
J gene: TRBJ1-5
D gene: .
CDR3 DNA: TGCGCCAGCAGCTTCCTCGACAGTCGCAATCAGCCCCAGCATTTT
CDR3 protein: CASSFLDSRNQPQHF

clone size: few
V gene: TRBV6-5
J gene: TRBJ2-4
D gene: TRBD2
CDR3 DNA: TGTGCCAGCTCGCGTATTGGGGGGGAAAACATTCAGTACTTC
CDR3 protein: CASSRIGGENIQYF

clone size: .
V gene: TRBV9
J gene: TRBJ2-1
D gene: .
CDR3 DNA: TGTGCCAGCAGCGCCGCTAGCGACAATGAGCAGTTCTTC
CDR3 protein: CASSAASDNEQFF

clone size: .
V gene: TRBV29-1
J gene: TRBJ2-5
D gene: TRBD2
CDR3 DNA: TGCAGCGTTGTCCATATGAGCGGGAACGTTCAAGAGACCCAGTACTTC
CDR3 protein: CSVVHMSGNVQETQYF

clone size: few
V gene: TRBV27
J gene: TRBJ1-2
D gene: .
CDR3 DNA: TGTGCCAGCAGTTTATTCTTTTCGGGGGTCAACTATGGCTACACCTTC
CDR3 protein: CASSLFFSGVNYGYTF

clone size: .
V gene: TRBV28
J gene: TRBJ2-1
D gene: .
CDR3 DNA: TGTGCCAGCAGTTTCAGCGGATCACGGAATGAGCAGTTCTTC
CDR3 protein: CASSFSGSRNEQFF

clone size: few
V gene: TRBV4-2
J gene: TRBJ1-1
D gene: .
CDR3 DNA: TGTGCCAGCAGCCCGAACGCGAGGGCTATGAACACTGAAGCTTTCTTT
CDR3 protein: CASSPNARAMNTEAFF

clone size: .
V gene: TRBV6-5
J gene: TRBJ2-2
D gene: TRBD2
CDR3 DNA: TGTGCCAGCAGTTACGGACTAGCGGCGAACACCGGGGAGCTGTTTTTT
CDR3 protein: CASSYGLAANTGELFF

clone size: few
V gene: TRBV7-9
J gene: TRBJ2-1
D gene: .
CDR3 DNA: TGTGCCAGCAGCTTATCAGGTCCCGGCCAGGTCAATGAGCAGTTCTTC
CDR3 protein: CASSLSGPGQVNEQFF

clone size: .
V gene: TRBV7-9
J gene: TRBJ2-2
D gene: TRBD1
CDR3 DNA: TGTGCCAGCAGCCCGAGGACAGGGTTGAGCACCGGGGAGCTGTTTTTT
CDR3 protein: CASSPRTGLSTGELFF

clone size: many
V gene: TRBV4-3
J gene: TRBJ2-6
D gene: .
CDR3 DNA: TGCGCCAGCAGCCTACTCCCAGGGTCAGGGGCCAACGTCCTGACTTTC
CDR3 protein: CASSLLPGSGANVLTF

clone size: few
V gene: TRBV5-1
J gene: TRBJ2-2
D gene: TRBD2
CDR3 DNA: TGCGCCAGCAGCTCACTAGCGGATAACACCGGGGAGCTGTTTTTT
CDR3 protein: CASSSLADNTGELFF

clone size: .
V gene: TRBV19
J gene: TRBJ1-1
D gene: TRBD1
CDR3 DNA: TGTGCCAGTAGTATCCCCAGGGGGAAGAACACTGAAGCTTTCTTT
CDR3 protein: CASSIPRGKNTEAFF

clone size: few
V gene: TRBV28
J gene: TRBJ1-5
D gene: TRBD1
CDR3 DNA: TGTGCCAGCAGCAGAGACAGGGGTTTTAATCAGCCCCAGCATTTT
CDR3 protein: CASSRDRGFNQPQHF

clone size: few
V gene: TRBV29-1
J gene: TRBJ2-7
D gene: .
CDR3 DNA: TGCAGCGTTGCCCCGGACACGGACGAGCAGTACTTC
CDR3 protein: CSVAPDTDEQYF

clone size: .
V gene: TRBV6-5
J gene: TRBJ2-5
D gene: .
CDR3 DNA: TGTGCCAGCAGTGCCCGGGACAACCAAGAGACCCAGTACTTC
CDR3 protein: CASSARDNQETQYF

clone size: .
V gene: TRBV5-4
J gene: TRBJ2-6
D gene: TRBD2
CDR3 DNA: TGTGCCAGCAGTACACTAGCGGGGAGCTCTGGGGCCAACGTCCTGACTTTC
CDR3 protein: CASSTLAGSSGANVLTF

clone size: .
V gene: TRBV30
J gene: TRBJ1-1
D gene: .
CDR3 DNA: TGTGCCTGGAGTGGGGGCCTTGAAGCTTTCTTT
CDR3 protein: CAWSGGLEAFF

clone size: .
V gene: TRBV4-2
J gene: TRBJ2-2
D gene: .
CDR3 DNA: TGTGCCAGCAGCCAAGTGGTTTTCAGAGGGAGGAACACCGGGGAGCTGTTTTTT
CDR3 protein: CASSQVVFRGRNTGELFF

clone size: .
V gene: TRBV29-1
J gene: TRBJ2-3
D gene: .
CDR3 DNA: TGCAGCGTTGTCAGGGATCCCGCAGATACGCAGTATTTT
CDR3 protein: CSVVRDPADTQYF

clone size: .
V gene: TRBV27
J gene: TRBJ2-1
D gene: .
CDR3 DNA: TGTGCCAGCAGTGTTGGTAGCAAGTATGAGCAGTTCTTC
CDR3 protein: CASSVGSKYEQFF

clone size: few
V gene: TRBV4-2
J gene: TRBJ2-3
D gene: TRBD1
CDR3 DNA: TGTGCCAGCAGCCAAGATTTAATTACAGGGGTTGGTACGCAGTATTTT
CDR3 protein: CASSQDLITGVGTQYF

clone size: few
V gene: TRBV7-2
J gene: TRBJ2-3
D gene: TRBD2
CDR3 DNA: TGTGCCAGCAGCAAAGGGACTAGCGGGAGGTTTCCAGATACGCAGTATTTT
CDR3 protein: CASSKGTSGRFPDTQYF

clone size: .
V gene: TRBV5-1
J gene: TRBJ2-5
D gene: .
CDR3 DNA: TGCGCCAGCAGCTTGGGGCAGTCCCAAGAGACCCAGTACTTC
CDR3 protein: CASSLGQSQETQYF

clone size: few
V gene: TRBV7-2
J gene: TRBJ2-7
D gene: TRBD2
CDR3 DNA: TGTGCCAGCAGCTTTAGCGGGACTAACTACGAGCAGTACTTC
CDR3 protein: CASSFSGTNYEQYF

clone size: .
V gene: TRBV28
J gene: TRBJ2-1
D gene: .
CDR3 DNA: TGTGCCAGCAGACCCGACAGGTTTGGTCAGTTCTTC
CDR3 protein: CASRPDRFGQFF

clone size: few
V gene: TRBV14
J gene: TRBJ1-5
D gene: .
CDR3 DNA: TGTGCCAGCAGCCAAGATTCCAGGCAGCCCCAGCATTTT
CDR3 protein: CASSQDSRQPQHF

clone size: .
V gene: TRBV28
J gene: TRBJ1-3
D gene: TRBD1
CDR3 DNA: TGTGCCAGCAGCACACAGGGGGCTGGAAACACCATATATTTT
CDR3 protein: CASSTQGAGNTIYF

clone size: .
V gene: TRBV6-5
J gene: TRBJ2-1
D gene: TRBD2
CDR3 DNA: TGTGCCAGCAGTACCGGGACTAGCGGGAGGGGGCAGTTCTTC
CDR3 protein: CASSTGTSGRGQFF

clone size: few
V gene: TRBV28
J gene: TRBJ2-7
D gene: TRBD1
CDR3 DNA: TGTGCTTTCGGGACAGGGAATTACGAGCAGTACTTC
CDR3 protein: CAFGTGNYEQYF

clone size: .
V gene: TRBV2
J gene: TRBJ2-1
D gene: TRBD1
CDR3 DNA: TGTGCCAGCAGTGTTCTGGGACAGGGGGGAAATGAGCAGTTCTTC
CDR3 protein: CASSVLGQGGNEQFF